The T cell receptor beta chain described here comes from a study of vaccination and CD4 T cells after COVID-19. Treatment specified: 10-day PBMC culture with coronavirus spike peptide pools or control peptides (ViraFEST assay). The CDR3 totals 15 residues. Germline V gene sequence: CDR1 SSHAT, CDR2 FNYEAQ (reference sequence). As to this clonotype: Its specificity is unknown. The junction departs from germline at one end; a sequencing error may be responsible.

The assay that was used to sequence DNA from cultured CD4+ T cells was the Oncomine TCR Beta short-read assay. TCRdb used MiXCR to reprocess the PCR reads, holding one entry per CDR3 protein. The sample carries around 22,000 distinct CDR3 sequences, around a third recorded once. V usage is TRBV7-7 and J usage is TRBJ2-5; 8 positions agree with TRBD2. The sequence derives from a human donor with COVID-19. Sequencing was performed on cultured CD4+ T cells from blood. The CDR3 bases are TGTGCTAGCAGCTTACTGGCGGGGGGTCAAGAGACCCAGTACTTC. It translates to CASSLLAGGQETQYF.